These 4 T cell receptor beta chains were sequenced from one sample in a study of molecular identifiers for immune sequencing clone quantification. TCRdb analysed the PCR reads with MiXCR anew, one entry per CDR3 protein. The sample comprises about 68,000 distinct CDR3 sequences, 15% to 20% of which are singletons, and around 1.5% rests with the top ten. The sample consisted of naive CD8+ T cells from blood, with Jurkat cell RNA spiked in. As to subset: FACS-sorted CD8+CD4-CCR7+CD45RA+ naive T cells. The receptors derive from a human donor in good health. Some libraries in this study had Jurkat cell RNA spiked in.

Note on this clonotype: A much larger clonotype is one base distant, so this may be a read error. The chain combines TRBV4-2 with TRBJ2-7; D possibly matches TRBD1 or TRBD2 (5 bases each). The CDR3 is 14 residues long. The germline V and J ends were trimmed by 0 bases and 4 bases, with 10 bases remaining between them. CDR1 is LGHNA and CDR2 is YNFKEQ in the germline V gene. CDR3 DNA sequence: TGTGCCAGCAGCCAAGAACTGGGACGATACGAGCAGTACTTC. It is translated as CASSQELGRYEQYF.

CDR3 sequence: CSASVVSGRFTDTQYF. CDR3 DNA sequence: TGCAGTGCTAGCGTCGTTAGCGGGAGGTTCACAGATACGCAGTATTTT. The chain employs TRBV20-1 and TRBJ2-3; 10 bases align to TRBD2. Losses at the gene ends were 3 bases for V and 2 bases for J; bases not matched to a gene: 8. Germline CDR1 reads DFQATT; CDR2 reads SNEGSKA (reference sequence). This CDR3 comprises 16 residues.

This clonotype appeared many times. The rearrangement joins TRBV4-2 to TRBJ2-3; 8 positions match TRBD2. Trimming removed 1 base from V and 5 bases from J; junction bases left unmatched: 5. The CDR3 runs 15 residues. The V gene's germline CDR1 is LGHNA and CDR2 YNFKEQ. As DNA, the CDR3 is TGTGCCAGCAGCCAAGTGACTAGCGCCGGAGATACGCAGTATTTT. Its protein is CASSQVTSAGDTQYF.

This clonotype was recorded many times. The CDR3 protein is CASSQVRQATEQYF. The DNA of the CDR3 is TGCGCCAGCAGCCAAGTTCGCCAGGCAACCGAGCAGTACTTC. This sequence joins TRBV4-1 and TRBJ2-7; D remains ambiguous. Trimming took off 1 base at V and 6 bases at J, with 13 bases between the two ends. The CDR3 runs to 14 residues. Germline CDR1 is MGHRA and CDR2 is YSYEKL.